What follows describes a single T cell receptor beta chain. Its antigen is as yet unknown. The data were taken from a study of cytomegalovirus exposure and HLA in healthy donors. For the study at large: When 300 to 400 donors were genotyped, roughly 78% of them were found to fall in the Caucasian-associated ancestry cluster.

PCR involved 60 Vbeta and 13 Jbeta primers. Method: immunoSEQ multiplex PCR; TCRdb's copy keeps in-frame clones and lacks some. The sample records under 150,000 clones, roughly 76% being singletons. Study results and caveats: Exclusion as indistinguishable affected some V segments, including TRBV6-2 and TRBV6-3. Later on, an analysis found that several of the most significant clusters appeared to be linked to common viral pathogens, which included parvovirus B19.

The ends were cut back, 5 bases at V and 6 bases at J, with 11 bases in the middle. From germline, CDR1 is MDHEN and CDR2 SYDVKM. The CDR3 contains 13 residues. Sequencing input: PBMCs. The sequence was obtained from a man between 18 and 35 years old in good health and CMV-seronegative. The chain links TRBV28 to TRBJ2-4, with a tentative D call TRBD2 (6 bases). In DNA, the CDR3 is TGTGCCAGCAGTCGGGGGTCGCTAAACATTCAGTACTTC. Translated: CASSRGSLNIQYF.